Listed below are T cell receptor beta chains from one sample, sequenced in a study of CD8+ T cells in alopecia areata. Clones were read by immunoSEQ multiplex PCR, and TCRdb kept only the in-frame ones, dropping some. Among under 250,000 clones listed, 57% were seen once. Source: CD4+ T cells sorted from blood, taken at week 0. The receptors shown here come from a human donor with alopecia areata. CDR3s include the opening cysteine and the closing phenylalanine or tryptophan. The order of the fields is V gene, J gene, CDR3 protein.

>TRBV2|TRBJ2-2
CASRARTNTGELFF
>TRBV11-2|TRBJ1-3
CASSLVARGSGNTIYF
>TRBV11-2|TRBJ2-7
CASGPTSGGYEQYF
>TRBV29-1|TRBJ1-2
CSVNRDSGVSYTF
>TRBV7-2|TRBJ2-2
CASSPGTNTGELFF
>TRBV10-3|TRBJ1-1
CAIAPLAMNTEAFF
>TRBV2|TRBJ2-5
CASRLAFRETQYF
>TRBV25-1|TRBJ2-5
CASSGEKTQYF
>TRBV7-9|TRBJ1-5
CASSLGGYSNQPQHF
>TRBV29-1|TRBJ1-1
CSVEDREGNTEAFF
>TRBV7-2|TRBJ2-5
CASLRGVRPKQETQYF
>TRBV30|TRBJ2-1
CAWSVPGLAGGGAKQFF
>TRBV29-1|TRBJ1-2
CSGSGGDGYTF
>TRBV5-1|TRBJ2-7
CASSWASGTNYEQYF
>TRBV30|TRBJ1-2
CAWSHRRITNYGYTF
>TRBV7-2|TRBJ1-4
CASSFQFNEKLFF
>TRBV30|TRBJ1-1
CAWSRGGLNTEAFF
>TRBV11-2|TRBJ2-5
CASSLGSRGGRETQYF
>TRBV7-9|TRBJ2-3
CALSESTDTQYF
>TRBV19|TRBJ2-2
CASHGSAGTTSTGELFF
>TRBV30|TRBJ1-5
CAWSGTLRNQPQHF
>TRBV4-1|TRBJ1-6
CASSQVLQGRRGHSPLHF
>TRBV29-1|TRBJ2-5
CSVARHASISQETQYF
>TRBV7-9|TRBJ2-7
CASSSSDRGSYEQYF
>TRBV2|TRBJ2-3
CASSDQLADTQYF
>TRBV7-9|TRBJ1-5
CASSLTGGQPQHF
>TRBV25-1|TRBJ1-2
CASRRGDYGYTF
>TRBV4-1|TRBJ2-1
CASSQDRLAGINEQFF
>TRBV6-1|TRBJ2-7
CASSERGYEQYF
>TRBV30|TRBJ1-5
CAWSVPWAGRRQPQHF
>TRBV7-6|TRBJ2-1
CASSLLGLAGSNEQFF
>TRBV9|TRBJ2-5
CASSAGLFQETQYF
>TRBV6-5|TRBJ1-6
CASSYGESPLHF
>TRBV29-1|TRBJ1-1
CSVEELLNTEAFF
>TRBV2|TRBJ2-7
CASRAGTSGIGEQYF
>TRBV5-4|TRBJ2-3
CASSKTGQPTDTQYF
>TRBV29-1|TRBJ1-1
CSVRTGGTEAFF
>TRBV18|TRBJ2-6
CASALRVPGANVLTF